This is a list of T cell receptor beta chains from one sample in a study of PD-L1 blockade in urothelial cancer. The method was immunoSEQ multiplex PCR; TCRdb's version includes in-frame clones alone and lacks a portion of them. Of some 66,000 clones in the sample, about 86% are singletons; the top ten hold about 15%. The sequenced sample was PBMCs, obtained around atezolizumab (anti-PD-L1) treatment. Receptor source: a man in his sixties with urothelial cancer. Both conserved end residues are part of each CDR3. The D gene is left open where the match is weak. Size is stated for part of the rows, as once, few or many counts, or as a class when the clone is expanded.

. . 13 TRBJ2-5 TRBV29-1 CSVAKSPQETQYF TGCAGCGTTGCAAAGAGTCCCCAAGAGACCCAGTACTTC
TRBD1 . 15 TRBJ1-3 TRBV7-2 CASSSTGGPGNTIYF TGTGCCAGCAGCTCCACAGGGGGTCCGGGGAACACCATATATTTT
TRBD2 once 15 TRBJ2-1 TRBV9 CASSPGGSSYNEQFF TGTGCCAGCAGCCCCGGGGGGTCTTCCTACAATGAGCAGTTCTTC
TRBD1 . 13 TRBJ1-2 TRBV18 CASSPPRTGSFAF TGTGCCAGCTCACCACCTAGGACAGGGTCCTTCGCCTTC
TRBD1 . 15 TRBJ1-1 TRBV7-2 CASSLQTGGSTEAFF TGTGCCAGCAGCTTGCAGACAGGGGGATCGACTGAAGCTTTCTTT
TRBD2 . 15 TRBJ2-2 TRBV11-3 CASSESGGAAGELFF TGTGCCAGCAGCGAAAGCGGGGGGGCTGCCGGGGAGCTGTTTTTT
. . 15 TRBJ2-7 TRBV6-5 CASSYESGLYYEQYF TGTGCCAGCAGTTACGAAAGTGGACTTTACTACGAGCAGTACTTC
. . 13 TRBJ2-7 TRBV6-4 CASSRQTGNEQYF TGTGCCAGCAGTCGGCAAACAGGGAACGAGCAGTACTTC
TRBD1 . 14 TRBJ2-7 TRBV5-1 CATKGGTGGYEQYF TGCGCCACCAAAGGTGGGACAGGGGGTTACGAGCAGTACTTC
. once 11 TRBJ1-2 TRBV29-1 CSVGTDNGYTF TGCAGCGTTGGCACAGATAATGGCTACACCTTC
. . 15 TRBJ2-1 TRBV6-4 CASSDSGDSYNEQFF TGTGCCAGCAGTGACTCAGGGGACTCCTACAATGAGCAGTTCTTC
TRBD1 . 13 TRBJ2-1 TRBV7-2 CASSSDRGNEQFF TGTGCCAGCAGCTCGGACAGGGGTAATGAGCAGTTCTTC
. . 11 TRBJ1-1 TRBV11-2 CASSRGTEAFF TGTGCCAGCAGTCGAGGTACTGAAGCTTTCTTT
TRBD2 . 16 TRBJ2-3 TRBV5-1 CASSSLAGGFTDTQYF TGCGCCAGCAGCTCGCTAGCGGGGGGATTCACAGATACGCAGTATTTT
. . 14 TRBJ2-7 TRBV11-2 CASSLVPGTYEQYF TGTGCCAGCAGCTTAGTCCCGGGTACCTACGAGCAGTACTTC
. . 15 TRBJ2-4 TRBV7-2 CASSFPAGAKNIQYF TGTGCCAGCAGCTTCCCGGCAGGGGCCAAAAACATTCAGTACTTC
. . 16 TRBJ2-7 TRBV5-1 CASSLYFGVGGYEQYF TGCGCCAGCAGCTTGTACTTTGGGGTCGGGGGTTACGAGCAGTACTTC
. . 15 TRBJ2-7 TRBV6-5 CASSFCCALFYEQYF TGTGCCAGCAGTTTTTGTTGTGCGTTGTTCTACGAGCAGTACTTC
. . 12 TRBJ2-2 TRBV11-3 CASSPDTGELFF TGTGCCAGCAGCCCCGACACCGGGGAGCTGTTTTTT
TRBD1 . 16 TRBJ1-1 TRBV19 CASSPGQGWGGTEAFF TGTGCCAGTAGCCCAGGACAGGGGTGGGGGGGCACTGAAGCTTTCTTT
. . 14 TRBJ2-5 TRBV19 CASSIRGSGETQYF TGTGCCAGTAGTATCCGGGGGTCGGGAGAGACCCAGTACTTC
. . 13 TRBJ1-2 TRBV6-6 CASSPGQNYGYTF TGTGCCAGCAGCCCAGGACAGAACTATGGCTACACCTTC